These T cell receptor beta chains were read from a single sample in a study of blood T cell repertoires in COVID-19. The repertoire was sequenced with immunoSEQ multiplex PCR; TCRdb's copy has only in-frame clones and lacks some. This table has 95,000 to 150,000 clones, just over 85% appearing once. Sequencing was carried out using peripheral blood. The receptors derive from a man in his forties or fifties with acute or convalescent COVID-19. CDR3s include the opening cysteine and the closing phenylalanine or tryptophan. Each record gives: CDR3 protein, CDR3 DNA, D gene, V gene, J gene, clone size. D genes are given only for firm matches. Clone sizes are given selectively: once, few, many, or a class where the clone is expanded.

CAWKWGRGRNTIYF,TGTGCCTGGAAGTGGGGGCGCGGTAGAAACACCATATATTTT,NA,TRBV30,TRBJ1-3,NA
CASSPGYLNEAFF,TGTGCCAGCAGCCCAGGCTACCTAAATGAAGCTTTCTTT,NA,TRBV2,TRBJ1-1,NA
CASSLGVDDTQYF,TGTGCCAGCAGCTTAGGAGTAGATGATACGCAGTATTTT,NA,TRBV7-9,TRBJ2-3,NA
CASSPQGANLDEQFF,TGCGCCAGCAGCCCACAGGGGGCGAACCTGGATGAGCAGTTCTTC,TRBD1,TRBV5-1,TRBJ2-1,NA
CASSQKMGWAELFF,TGTGCCAGCAGCCAAAAAATGGGTTGGGCTGAGCTGTTTTTT,NA,TRBV14,TRBJ2-2,few
CATSREGGRRLGDTQYF,TGTGCCACCAGCAGAGAAGGGGGTAGGCGTCTGGGCGATACGCAGTATTTT,NA,TRBV15,TRBJ2-3,NA
CASSERGPGIYGYTF,TGTGCCAGCAGTGAGCGGGGACCGGGCATCTATGGCTACACCTTC,NA,TRBV2,TRBJ1-2,NA
CASSLVEDKSAEAFF,TGTGCCAGCAGCTTGGTGGAGGATAAGTCCGCTGAAGCTTTCTTT,NA,TRBV5-4,TRBJ1-1,NA
CASSPFWGVESPLHF,TGTGCCAGCAGCCCCTTTTGGGGGGTCGAATCACCCCTCCACTTT,NA,TRBV11-2,TRBJ1-6,NA
CASSQDLPGTGGYEQYF,TGTGCCAGCAGCCAAGATCTCCCCGGGACAGGGGGCTACGAGCAGTACTTC,TRBD1,TRBV14,TRBJ2-7,NA
CASRSDKNQPQHF,TGTGCCAGCAGATCGGACAAGAATCAGCCCCAGCATTTT,NA,TRBV12-3/TRBV12-4,TRBJ1-5,NA
CASSSRTEPQHF,TGTGCCAGTAGTTCCAGGACTGAGCCCCAGCATTTT,NA,TRBV19,TRBJ1-5,NA
CASSYAQGETQYF,TGTGCCAGCAGTTACGCTCAGGGAGAGACCCAGTACTTC,NA,TRBV6-5,TRBJ2-5,NA
CASRFLAGSSGELFF,TGTGCCAGCAGGTTTCTAGCGGGAAGTTCCGGGGAGCTGTTTTTT,TRBD2,TRBV2,TRBJ2-2,few
CASSSGGRSGSDTQYF,TGTGCCAGCAGCTCTGGCGGGCGAAGTGGGTCAGATACGCAGTATTTT,NA,TRBV5-4,TRBJ2-3,NA
CATSDPTGGSYNEQFF,TGTGCCACCAGTGATCCGACAGGGGGCTCCTACAATGAGCAGTTCTTC,TRBD1,TRBV24-1,TRBJ2-1,few
CASSRSAGQETQYF,TGTGCCAGTAGTCGGTCGGCAGGGCAAGAGACCCAGTACTTC,NA,TRBV19,TRBJ2-5,NA
CAWARGGDSYEQYF,TGTGCCTGGGCCCGCGGAGGGGACTCCTACGAGCAGTACTTC,NA,TRBV30,TRBJ2-7,few
CASSPRALAGNTIYF,TGTGCCAGCTCACCCAGGGCACTCGCTGGAAACACCATATATTTT,NA,TRBV18,TRBJ1-3,NA
CASSPGQGAGKNIQYF,TGTGCCAGCAGCCCCGGACAGGGGGCTGGCAAAAACATTCAGTACTTC,TRBD1,TRBV6-6,TRBJ2-4,NA
CASSSNGQINSPLHF,TGTGCCAGCAGCTCCAATGGACAGATTAATTCACCCCTCCACTTT,NA,TRBV5-6,TRBJ1-6,NA
CASSPWPAKGNIQYF,TGTGCCAGCTCACCATGGCCGGCTAAGGGGAACATTCAGTACTTC,NA,TRBV18,TRBJ2-4,NA
CASSQGTNTEAFF,TGTGCCAGCTCCCAGGGGACGAACACTGAAGCTTTCTTT,NA,TRBV18,TRBJ1-1,NA
CASSEAGGDYQPQHF,TGTGCCAGCAGTGAAGCTGGGGGGGACTATCAGCCCCAGCATTTT,NA,TRBV6-1,TRBJ1-5,NA
CATSGPGVNTGELFF,TGTGCCACCAGTGGCCCGGGAGTGAACACCGGGGAGCTGTTTTTT,NA,TRBV24-1,TRBJ2-2,NA
CASSLDSRGYGYTF,TGTGCCAGCAGCTTAGACAGCCGGGGCTATGGCTACACCTTC,NA,TRBV11-3,TRBJ1-2,NA
CATAPGLRDEQFF,TGTGCCACTGCCCCGGGCTTGCGGGATGAGCAGTTCTTC,NA,TRBV30,TRBJ2-1,NA
CASRTKDRGRNNQPQHF,TGCGCCAGCAGGACCAAGGACAGGGGTAGGAACAATCAGCCCCAGCATTTT,TRBD1,TRBV10-1,TRBJ1-5,NA
CASRRDFNYEQYF,TGCGCCAGTAGGCGGGACTTTAACTACGAGCAGTACTTC,NA,TRBV4-1,TRBJ2-7,NA
CSARDRVLAEAFF,TGCAGCGCCCGGGACAGGGTACTGGCTGAAGCTTTCTTT,TRBD1,TRBV29-1,TRBJ1-1,NA
CASTSIAGDTGELFF,TGTGCCAGCACCAGCATAGCGGGAGACACCGGGGAGCTGTTTTTT,TRBD2,TRBV6-5,TRBJ2-2,NA
CASSLGGNSGANVLTF,TGTGCCAGCAGCTTAGGAGGGAACTCTGGGGCCAACGTCCTGACTTTC,NA,TRBV7-2,TRBJ2-6,NA
CASSVRGAEQYF,TGTGCCAGCTCAGTCCGGGGAGCCGAGCAGTACTTC,NA,TRBV6-5,TRBJ2-7,NA
CASSPWGLPYEQYF,TGTGCCAGCTCACCATGGGGGCTCCCCTACGAGCAGTACTTC,NA,TRBV18,TRBJ2-7,NA
CASSLLAVYEQYF,TGTGCCAGCAGCTTGCTAGCGGTATACGAGCAGTACTTC,TRBD2,TRBV11-2,TRBJ2-7,once
CASSYEGRLNTEAFF,TGTGCCAGCAGTTATGAGGGCCGACTGAACACTGAAGCTTTCTTT,NA,TRBV6-5,TRBJ1-1,few
CASSLAARSVTGELFF,TGTGCCAGCAGCTTAGCGGCCCGAAGTGTCACCGGGGAGCTGTTTTTT,NA,TRBV7-2,TRBJ2-2,NA
CAWRQGASYNSPLHF,TGTGCCTGGCGGCAGGGGGCATCCTATAATTCACCCCTCCACTTT,TRBD1,TRBV30,TRBJ1-6,NA
CATRGYNEQFF,TGTGCCACCCGCGGGTACAATGAGCAGTTCTTC,NA,TRBV24-1,TRBJ2-1,NA
CASSMNRHNTEAFF,TGTGCCAGTAGTATGAATCGACACAACACTGAAGCTTTCTTT,NA,TRBV19,TRBJ1-1,NA
CASSVEEGSYEQYF,TGTGCCAGCAGCGTAGAGGAGGGTTCCTACGAGCAGTACTTC,NA,TRBV9,TRBJ2-7,once
CASSLIPGHQDEQYF,TGCGCCAGCAGCTTAATACCGGGACACCAAGACGAGCAGTACTTC,NA,TRBV5-1,TRBJ2-7,NA
CASPPSGQGAYTEAFF,TGTGCCAGTCCCCCTTCGGGACAGGGGGCGTACACTGAAGCTTTCTTT,TRBD1,TRBV19,TRBJ1-1,NA
CACTGATNEKLFF,TGTGCCTGCACAGGGGCAACTAATGAAAAACTGTTTTTT,TRBD1,TRBV30,TRBJ1-4,few
CASSRRVDTEAFF,TGTGCCAGCAGCCGCCGGGTAGACACTGAAGCTTTCTTT,NA,TRBV7-2,TRBJ1-1,NA
CASSLVVAEPTDTQYF,TGTGCCAGCAGCTTAGTGGTAGCGGAACCCACAGATACGCAGTATTTT,NA,TRBV7-8,TRBJ2-3,NA
CASSQANTRSGTQYF,TGTGCCAGCAGTCAAGCTAATACCCGGTCAGGTACGCAGTATTTT,NA,TRBV3-1/TRBV3-2,TRBJ2-3,NA
CASSFPGQGTYGYTF,TGTGCCAGCAGCTTCCCCGGACAGGGGACCTATGGCTACACCTTC,TRBD1,TRBV5-4,TRBJ1-2,NA
CASTSLDRGEADTQYF,TGTGCCAGCACCTCCTTGGACAGGGGAGAGGCAGATACGCAGTATTTT,TRBD1,TRBV2,TRBJ2-3,once
CASSTKNTEAFF,TGCGCCAGCAGTACAAAGAACACTGAAGCTTTCTTT,NA,TRBV5-1,TRBJ1-1,NA
CASSQVDGSSYNEQFF,TGCGCCAGCAGCCAAGTAGACGGGAGCTCCTACAATGAGCAGTTCTTC,NA,TRBV4-1,TRBJ2-1,NA
CASSYGGSSSPLHF,TGTGCCAGCAGTTACGGGGGGAGCAGTTCACCCCTCCACTTT,NA,TRBV6-6,TRBJ1-6,NA
CATSAPTDMNTEAFF,TGTGCCACCAGCGCCCCGACAGATATGAACACTGAAGCTTTCTTT,NA,TRBV15,TRBJ1-1,once
CASSRVKEAENEKLFF,TGTGCCAGCAGCCGGGTCAAGGAGGCAGAGAATGAAAAACTGTTTTTT,NA,TRBV14,TRBJ1-4,NA
CASSYRGSTDTQYF,TGTGCCAGCAGTTACCGCGGGAGCACAGATACGCAGTATTTT,NA,TRBV6-5,TRBJ2-3,NA
CASSPIRVTGGFGYEKLFF,TGTGCCAGCAGCCCGATTAGGGTGACAGGGGGTTTTGGATATGAAAAACTGTTTTTT,TRBD1,TRBV7-8,TRBJ1-4,NA
CASSLALGPYEQYF,TGTGCCAGCAGCTTAGCTTTGGGGCCCTACGAGCAGTACTTC,NA,TRBV7-3,TRBJ2-7,NA
CASSGRQGPLFF,TGTGCCAGCAGCGGAAGACAGGGGCCACTGTTTTTT,TRBD1,TRBV5-6,TRBJ1-4,few
CASSVDPLAGVLNEQFF,TGTGCCAGCAGCGTAGATCCTCTAGCGGGAGTATTAAATGAGCAGTTCTTC,TRBD2,TRBV9,TRBJ2-1,NA
CASSEYYYPGTVGNTIYF,TGTGCCAGCAGTGAATATTACTATCCCGGGACAGTGGGAAACACCATATATTTT,TRBD1,TRBV25-1,TRBJ1-3,NA